Below are 9 T cell receptor beta chains sequenced from a single sample in a study of CD8 T cells in Susac syndrome. An input of roughly 0.5 to 1 ug of RNA was subjected to reverse transcription using random hexamers. TCRdb re-called the immunoSEQ multiplex PCR reads with MiXCR, one entry per CDR3 protein. The sample lists 150,000 to 200,000 distinct CDR3 sequences, 85% to 95% occurring once. The sequenced sample consisted of CD4+ T cells from PBMCs. The receptors come from a human donor in good health.

This chain connects TRBV5-1 to TRBJ2-5, with D possibly being TRBD1 or TRBD2 (5 bases each). The ends were cut back, 0 bases at V and 4 bases at J, with 10 bases in the middle. The length of the CDR3 is 14 residues. Germline CDR1 reads SGHRS; CDR2 reads YFSETQ. The chain's CDR3 is CASSLGGGRETQYF. For the CDR3, the DNA is TGCGCCAGCAGCTTGGGTGGGGGAAGAGAGACCCAGTACTTC.

The rearrangement links TRBV10-3 to TRBJ1-1; no firm D call. Trimming stripped 3 bases from V and 0 bases from J, with 5 bases between. The CDR3 loop spans 13 amino acids. The germline gives CDR1 ENHRY, CDR2 SYGVKD. The CDR3 loop is CAISDSLNTEAFF. CDR3 sequence (DNA): TGTGCCATCAGTGATAGTCTGAACACTGAAGCTTTCTTT.

The CDR3 loop reads CASRIHSLVNTEAFF. The CDR3, as DNA: TGTGCCAGTAGAATACACTCGTTAGTAAACACTGAAGCTTTCTTT. The chain uses TRBV19 and TRBJ1-1, with D unclear. The CDR3 spans 15 residues. The ends were cut back, 6 bases at V and 2 bases at J, with 16 bases in the middle. CDR1 and CDR2 (germline): LNHDA, SQIVND (reference sequence).

The chain is built from TRBV5-1 and TRBJ1-3; 10 positions agree with TRBD1. The CDR3 covers 17 residues. The germline CDR1 and CDR2 sequences are SGHRS and YFSETQ. Trimming cost V 4 bases and J 3 bases; bases outside gene matches: 10. This chain's CDR3 is CASSPSGTGDGGNTIYF. DNA of the CDR3: TGCGCCAGCAGCCCGTCCGGGACAGGGGACGGTGGAAACACCATATATTTT.

This chain links TRBV19 with TRBJ2-7; no reliable D call. V was trimmed by 1 base and J by 4 bases, leaving 8 bases between them. This CDR3 comprises 13 residues. Germline lookup yields CDR1 LNHDA and CDR2 SQIVND (reference sequence). The DNA for the CDR3 is TGTGCCAGTAGTATAGCACTCGAATACGAGCAGTACTTC. Encoded protein: CASSIALEYEQYF.

V usage is TRBV5-6 and J usage is TRBJ1-1; D possibly corresponds to TRBD1 (6 bases). This CDR3 spans 13 amino acids. The V gene's germline CDR1 is SGHDT and CDR2 YYEEEE. With 3 bases removed from V and 1 base from J, the gap between germline ends came to 7 bases. The CDR3 spells CASSWDTNTEAFF. CDR3 DNA: TGTGCCAGCAGCTGGGACACGAACACTGAAGCTTTCTTT.

The V and J genes are TRBV19 and TRBJ1-1; 7 bases align to TRBD1. V lost 5 bases and J lost 3; bases outside the gene matches: 6. The length of the CDR3 is 14 residues. Germline loops: CDR1 LNHDA, CDR2 SQIVND (reference sequence). CDR3 coding DNA: TGTGCCAGTAGTCGGGACAGTGGGGACACTGAAGCTTTCTTT. Amino acids: CASSRDSGDTEAFF.

The chain uses TRBV5-6 and TRBJ2-5, with 8 bases that match TRBD1. V shed 0 bases, J shed 0 bases, and the junction held 1 base outside the gene matches. Germline V gives CDR1 SGHDT, CDR2 YYEEEE. The CDR3 has 15 residues. The CDR3 DNA is TGTGCCAGCAGCTTGGGACAGGGGTACCAAGAGACCCAGTACTTC. It is translated as CASSLGQGYQETQYF. The complete variable domain, with remaining parts taken from reference TRBV5-6 and TRBJ2-5, reads DAGVTQSPTHLIKTRGQQVTLRCSPKSGHDTVSWYQQALGQGPQFIFQYYEEEERQRGNFPDRFSGHQFPNYSSELNVNALLLGDSALYLCASSLGQGYQETQYFGPGTRLLVL.

The gene calls are TRBV10-3 and TRBJ2-6; TRBD2 matches 8 bases. CDR1 and CDR2 (germline): ENHRY, SYGVKD. Germline trimming cut 6 bases from V and 0 bases from J; bases unmatched to any gene: 13. The CDR3 consists of 19 residues. CDR3 DNA sequence: TGTGCCATCAGGCGGGAGGCCCCTTCCCCCTCCTCTGGGGCCAACGTCCTGACTTTC. As protein: CAIRREAPSPSSGANVLTF.